What follows describes a single TCR beta chain. Its antigen is unidentified. This record belongs to a study of cytomegalovirus exposure and HLA in healthy donors. Study-wide results and caveats: TCR beta sequences numbering roughly 16,000 were associated with HLA alleles at 0.05 false discovery rate in a later analysis.

Primers: 60 Vbeta forward and 13 Jbeta reverse. Generated by immunoSEQ multiplex PCR, the TCRdb table keeps only in-frame clones and is missing some. This sample has about 82,000 clones; 70% to 85% occur once, and the top ten carry around an eighth. The CDR3 runs 15 residues. From germline, CDR1 is MNHEY and CDR2 SMNVEV (reference sequence). Losses at the gene ends were 5 bases for V and 2 bases for J; bases not matched to a gene: 7. The sequenced material came from PBMCs. This sequence originates from a human donor in good health. The rearrangement joins TRBV27 to TRBJ2-7; TRBD1 aligns across 9 bases. CDR3 in amino acids: CASSHRDRDAYEQYF. The CDR3 DNA reads as TGTGCCAGCAGTCACCGGGACAGGGATGCCTACGAGCAGTACTTC.